These 19 T cell receptor beta chains came from one sample sequenced in a study of human T cells and chemical hapten exposure. Time point of the sample: pre-sensitization, week 0. As for treatment: therapeutic diphenylcyclopropenone sensitization with weekly scalp DPC. MiXCR, run by TCRdb on the RACE reads, gives a single entry per CDR3 protein. The sample has some 400,000 distinct CDR3 sequences, more than 4.5% seen once. The sample consisted of whole blood, taken in connection with sensitization to the hapten diphenylcyclopropenone (DPC). The source of these receptors is a woman aged 45-60 years with alopecia areata. Some clones in this sample may be carry-over from other donors' samples.

This clonotype has ten or more counts. The rearrangement links TRBV6-6 to TRBJ1-2, with a tentative D call TRBD1 (5 bases). Looked up from germline, CDR1 is MNHNY and CDR2 is SVGAGI (reference sequence). This CDR3 spans 12 amino acids. Trimming left V 5 bases short and J 8 bases short, with 12 bases between. CDR3 sequence reads: CASSKQESGYTF. The DNA of the CDR3 is TGTGCCAGCAGTAAACAGGAGTCGGGCTACACCTTC.

This chain connects TRBV15 to TRBJ2-3; D may match TRBD1 or TRBD2 (6 bases each). The CDR3 length is 14 residues. V was trimmed by 7 bases and J by 2 bases, leaving 13 bases between them. Per the germline V gene, CDR1 is LNHNV and CDR2 is YYDKDF (reference sequence). As DNA, the CDR3 is TGTGCCACCACATCGGGGGCCCCCACAGATACGCAGTATTTT. Translated, it gives CATTSGAPTDTQYF.

This clonotype showed up just a few times. V and J are TRBV12-3 or TRBV12-4 and TRBJ1-4; tentative D call: TRBD1 (5 bases). The V end lost 3 bases, the J end lost 3 bases, and 11 bases lay between the germline ends. The CDR3 extends over 15 amino acids. The CDR3 reads CASSLDGTSNEKLFF. The CDR3 bases are TGTGCCAGCAGTTTGGACGGGACTTCTAATGAAAAACTGTTTTTT.

The chain has TRBV10-3 and TRBJ1-1; tentatively, D is TRBD1 (6 bases). Trimming took 5 bases from V and 6 from J, leaving 19 bases between them. Looked up from germline, CDR1 is ENHRY and CDR2 is SYGVKD. CDR3 length: 15 residues. This CDR3 reads CAISTAAGEFAEAFF. In nucleotides, the CDR3 is TGTGCCATCAGTACCGCCGCAGGGGAGTTCGCTGAAGCTTTCTTT.

This clonotype was picked up many times. The chain is built from TRBV29-1 and TRBJ2-7, with 7 bases aligning to TRBD1. The CDR3 has 13 residues. V was clipped by 5 bases and J by 2 bases; unmatched bases: 6. Per the germline V gene, CDR1 is SQVTM and CDR2 is ANQGSEA. The CDR3 protein is CSVQKGTAYEQYF. The DNA for the CDR3 is TGCAGCGTTCAAAAGGGGACAGCCTACGAGCAGTACTTC.

The gene calls are TRBV28 and TRBJ1-1; no definite D call. Trimming removed 4 bases at V and 0 bases at J, with 12 bases between. The length of the CDR3 is 15 residues. CDR1 is MDHEN and CDR2 is SYDVKM in the germline V gene. The CDR3 region is CASSSGGRMNTEAFF. The CDR3 DNA is TGTGCCAGCAGTTCCGGAGGGCGGATGAACACTGAAGCTTTCTTT.

V and J are TRBV2 and TRBJ1-6; D gene uncertain. V gave up 7 bases and J gave up 0 bases, with 4 bases separating them. This CDR3 contains 13 residues. Looked up from germline, CDR1 is SNHLY and CDR2 is FYNNEI. This CDR3 reads CASKGSYNSPLHF. CDR3 coding DNA: TGTGCCAGCAAAGGCTCCTATAATTCACCCCTCCACTTT.

In this sample, this clonotype turned up many times. The V gene is TRBV7-2, the J gene TRBJ2-1; 9 positions agree with TRBD2. Germline V gene sequence: CDR1 SGHTA, CDR2 FQGNSA. The CDR3 contains 20 residues. The V and J ends lost 3 bases and 0 bases, in that order; junction bases with no gene match: 15. The CDR3 region has the DNA TGTGCCAGCAGCTTCCGTAGGGGGGCTAGCGGGATTCTCTCCTACAATGAGCAGTTCTTC. This encodes CASSFRRGASGILSYNEQFF.

This clonotype has a count of ten or more. The V gene is TRBV6-2 or TRBV6-3, the J gene TRBJ2-1; 12 nucleotides align to TRBD1. The CDR3 covers 16 residues. V dropped 7 bases and J dropped 6; count of bases not matched to a gene: 10. Germline loops: CDR1 MNHEY, CDR2 SVGEGT. Here the CDR3 DNA reads TGTGCCAGCACCTATCACCGGGACAGGGGGCGCAATGAGCAGTTCTTC. Amino acids: CASTYHRDRGRNEQFF.

This clonotype was picked up a small number of times. The gene calls are TRBV20-1 and TRBJ2-5, with 8 positions matching TRBD1. This CDR3 region has 15 residues. The trim removed 5 bases at V and 1 base at J, leaving 9 bases unmatched. In germline, CDR1 is DFQATT, CDR2 SNEGSKA (reference sequence). The CDR3 loop is CSASIGQGGQETQYF. In DNA form, the CDR3 reads TGCAGTGCTTCTATCGGACAGGGAGGCCAAGAGACCCAGTACTTC.

V and J are TRBV2 and TRBJ2-5; no clear D. Per the germline V gene, CDR1 is SNHLY and CDR2 is FYNNEI. The CDR3 is made up of 14 amino acids. V shed 8 bases and J shed 1 base, with 14 bases lying between them. The DNA of the CDR3 is TGTGCCAGCTGCCCTACGCTACTCCAAGAGACCCAGTACTTC. Translated: CASCPTLLQETQYF.

CDR3 residues: CASSDGHQLATDTQYF. As DNA, the CDR3 is TGTGCCAGCAGTGACGGACACCAACTGGCTACAGATACGCAGTATTTT. The chain employs TRBV25-1 and TRBJ2-3, with D perhaps TRBD1 (5 bases). Germline V gene sequence: CDR1 MGHDK, CDR2 SYGVNS. CDR3 size: 16 residues. V lost 3 bases and J lost 3, with 16 bases in between. Full variable domain (remainder filled in from reference TRBV25-1 and TRBJ2-3): EADIYQTPRYLVIGTGKKITLECSQTMGHDKMYWYQQDPGMELHLIHYSYGVNSTEKGDLSSESTVSRIRTEHFPLTLESARPSHTSQYLCASSDGHQLATDTQYFGPGTRLTVL.

This clonotype was seen many times. J is TRBJ2-3 and V is TRBV7-9; D is possibly TRBD1 (6 bases). The CDR3 is made up of 13 amino acids. Germline CDR1 reads SEHNR; CDR2 reads FQNEAQ (reference sequence). V was trimmed by 5 bases and J by 4 bases, leaving 10 bases between them. The CDR3 sequence: CASSPDSSDTQYF. CDR3 nucleotide sequence: TGTGCCAGCAGCCCGGACAGCTCAGATACGCAGTATTTT.

This chain joins TRBV7-2 and TRBJ1-1; D is unresolved. Germline CDR1 is SGHTA and CDR2 is FQGNSA. The CDR3 is made up of 13 amino acids. Trimming pared 6 bases from V and 4 bases from J, leaving 12 bases between. The CDR3 DNA reads TGTGCCAGCAGGTTGACCACAATCACTGAAGCTTTCTTT. Protein: CASRLTTITEAFF.

The J gene is TRBJ1-5, the V gene TRBV4-1; possible D gene TRBD1, 6 bases. Looked up from germline, CDR1 is MGHRA and CDR2 is YSYEKL. This CDR3 spans 19 amino acids. With 0 bases removed from V and 0 bases from J, the gap between germline ends came to 18 bases. CDR3 nucleotides: TGCGCCAGCAGCCAAGATTGGGCCCCGGGACAACATAGCAATCAGCCCCAGCATTTT. It specifies CASSQDWAPGQHSNQPQHF.

Turning to this clonotype: At one end, the junction sequence differs from germline, possibly due to a read error. The chain joins TRBV5-6 to TRBJ2-7, with no clear D. Germline lookup yields CDR1 SGHDT and CDR2 YYEEEE. The length of the CDR3 is 13 residues. CDR3 region: CACSVGNPYEQYF. In nucleotides, the CDR3 is TGTGCCTGCAGCGTTGGGAACCCCTACGAGCAGTACTTC.

This clonotype was seen a few times. J is TRBJ2-7 and V is TRBV5-1; 7 positions agree with TRBD1. V dropped 5 bases and J dropped 2; count of bases not matched to a gene: 10. Germline assignment: CDR1 SGHRS and CDR2 YFSETQ. This CDR3 spans 15 amino acids. Written as DNA, the CDR3 is TGCGCCAGCAGGATTCCAGGGGGAAGGGCCTACGAGCAGTACTTC. Encoded protein: CASRIPGGRAYEQYF.

The chain employs TRBV28 and TRBJ1-6; D gene ambiguous. The germline V gene encodes CDR1 MDHEN and CDR2 SYDVKM. Deletions cut 2 bases from V and 9 bases from J, with 11 bases between. The CDR3 runs 14 residues. In DNA form, the CDR3 reads TGTGCCAGCAGTTTAACGGAAAGGAGTTCACCCCTCCACTTT. Protein product: CASSLTERSSPLHF.

There are many counts of this clonotype. The J gene is TRBJ2-1, the V gene TRBV19, with TRBD2 matching 7 bases. Germline CDR1 LNHDA, CDR2 SQIVND (reference sequence). This CDR3 spans 13 amino acids. The V segment lost 5 bases and the J segment 8 bases; nucleotides outside the gene matches: 6. In DNA, the CDR3 is TGTGCCAGTAGTCTTTGGGAGGGCGATGAGCAGTTCTTC. The encoded protein is CASSLWEGDEQFF.